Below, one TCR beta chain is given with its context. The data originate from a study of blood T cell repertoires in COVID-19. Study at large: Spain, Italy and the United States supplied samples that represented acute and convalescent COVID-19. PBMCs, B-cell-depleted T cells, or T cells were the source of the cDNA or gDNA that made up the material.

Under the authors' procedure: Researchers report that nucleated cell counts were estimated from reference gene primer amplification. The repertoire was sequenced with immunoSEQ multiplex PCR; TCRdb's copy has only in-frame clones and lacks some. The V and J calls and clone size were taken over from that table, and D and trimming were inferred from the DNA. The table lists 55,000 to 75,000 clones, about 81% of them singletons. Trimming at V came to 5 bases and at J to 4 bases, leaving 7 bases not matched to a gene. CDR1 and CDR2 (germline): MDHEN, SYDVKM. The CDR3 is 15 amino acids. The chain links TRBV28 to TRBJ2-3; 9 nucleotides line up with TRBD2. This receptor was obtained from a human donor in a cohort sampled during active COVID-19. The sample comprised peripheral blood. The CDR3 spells CASSVLAGRADTQYF. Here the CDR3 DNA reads TGTGCCAGCAGTGTGCTAGCGGGACGGGCAGATACGCAGTATTTT.